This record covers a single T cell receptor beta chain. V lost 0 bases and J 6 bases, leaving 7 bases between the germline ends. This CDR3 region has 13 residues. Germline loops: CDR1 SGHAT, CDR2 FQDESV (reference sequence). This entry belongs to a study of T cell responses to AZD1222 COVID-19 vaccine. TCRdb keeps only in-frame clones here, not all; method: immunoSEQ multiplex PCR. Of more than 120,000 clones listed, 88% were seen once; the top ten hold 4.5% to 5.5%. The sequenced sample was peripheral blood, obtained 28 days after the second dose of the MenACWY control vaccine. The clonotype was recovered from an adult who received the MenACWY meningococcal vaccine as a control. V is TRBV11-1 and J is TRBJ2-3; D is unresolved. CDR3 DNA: TGTGCCAGCAGCTTAGCGATCGTGGATACGCAGTATTTT. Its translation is CASSLAIVDTQYF.